This T cell receptor (beta chain) was documented in a study of blood T cell repertoires in COVID-19. Study as a whole: Samples came from the United States, Italy and Spain, spanning acute and convalescent COVID-19.

Recruitment covered under 25 US areas and drew participants whose ages spanned roughly 18 to 100 years. Clinical history as reported by participants underpinned cohort assignment. Authors' methods: Nucleated cell counts were estimated from reference gene primer amplification. Sequencing was performed with immunoSEQ multiplex PCR; in TCRdb, only in-frame clones are kept and a portion is missing. V and J calls and clone size come straight from that table; D and trimming were deduced from the DNA. The table includes about 200,000 clones, approximately 89% detected once. V was pared by 1 base and J by 0 bases, with 17 bases between. This CDR3 has 17 amino acids. Germline assignment: CDR1 SGHKS and CDR2 YYEKEE (reference sequence).

The rearrangement links TRBV5-5 to TRBJ2-7; D perhaps matches TRBD1 (6 bases). The sample comprised PBMCs or T cells enriched from blood (not recorded which). The receptor's source is a woman in her twenties or thirties with acute COVID-19. Here the CDR3 DNA reads TGTGCCAGCAGCTTGCGATGGACTCAGGGGACCTCCTACGAGCAGTACTTC. This gives the protein CASSLRWTQGTSYEQYF. The entire variable domain, with the rest obtained from reference TRBV5-5 and TRBJ2-7, is as follows: DAGVTQSPTHLIKTRGQQVTLRCSPISGHKSVSWYQQVLGQGPQFIFQYYEKEERGRGNFPDRFSARQFPNYSSELNVNALLLGDSALYLCASSLRWTQGTSYEQYFGPGTRLTVT.